The 23 T cell receptor beta chains reported below all come from one sample, sequenced in a study of control samples from healthy donors and cancer patients. Only in-frame clones appear in the TCRdb table, and some are missing; sequencing was by immunoSEQ multiplex PCR. The sample yields around 130,000 clones, 88% seen once. Sequencing was done on a sample of blood. These receptors were obtained from a man aged 45 to 65 in good health.

This chain uses TRBV10-3 with TRBJ2-7; D perhaps matches TRBD1 (6 bases). The CDR3 consists of 14 residues. Germline lookup yields CDR1 ENHRY and CDR2 SYGVKD. Deletions cut 0 bases from V and 4 bases from J, with 10 bases between. The CDR3 coding sequence is TGTGCCATCAGTGAGTCTGTGACAGGATACGAGCAGTACTTC. The encoded protein is CAISESVTGYEQYF.

The V call is TRBV5-1, the J call TRBJ1-4, with D tentatively TRBD1 (6 bases). CDR3 length equals 16 residues. Deletions cut 2 bases from V and 4 bases from J, with 15 bases between. Germline V gene sequence: CDR1 SGHRS, CDR2 YFSETQ. For the CDR3, the DNA is TGCGCCAGCAGCTTACAGGGAGGGGGGCTTAATGAAAAACTGTTTTTT. Encoded protein: CASSLQGGGLNEKLFF.

The CDR3 loop reads CASSLGQTNYGYTF. CDR3 bases: TGTGCCAGCAGCTTGGGACAAACTAACTATGGCTACACCTTC. The rearrangement uses TRBV7-2 and TRBJ1-2, with a weak D call TRBD1 (6 bases). CDR1 and CDR2 from the germline V gene are SGHTA and FQGNSA. This CDR3 comprises 14 residues. Trimming took 3 bases from V and 0 from J, leaving 8 bases between them.

This clone was seen only once. The chain employs TRBV18 and TRBJ2-7, with 9 nucleotides matching TRBD1. Germline CDR1 reads KGHSH; CDR2 reads LQKENI. CDR3 length: 14 residues. V trimming: 6 bases; J trimming: 4 bases; junction bases outside the gene matches: 7. The CDR3 region has the DNA TGTGCCAGCTCCCCGGGACAGGGAAGTTACGAGCAGTACTTC. This gives the protein CASSPGQGSYEQYF.

V is TRBV5-1 and J is TRBJ2-3, with D possibly being TRBD2 (5 bases). This CDR3 contains 14 residues. V dropped 2 bases and J dropped 6 bases, with 13 bases sitting between them. Germline values: CDR1 SGHRS, CDR2 YFSETQ. CDR3 residues: CASSFGGGPDTQYF. The CDR3 DNA reads TGCGCCAGCAGCTTTGGCGGAGGCCCGGATACGCAGTATTTT.

CDR3 residues: CASSASRDRGTYSNQPQHF. The CDR3 DNA follows: TGTGCCAGCAGCGCCAGTCGGGACAGGGGCACCTATAGCAATCAGCCCCAGCATTTT. The J gene is TRBJ1-5, the V gene TRBV7-8; 10 nucleotides match TRBD1. CDR3 length: 19 residues. Germline V gene sequence: CDR1 SGHVS, CDR2 FQNEAQ. V gave up 5 bases and J gave up 0 bases; unmatched junction bases: 13.

The J gene is TRBJ1-2, the V gene TRBV5-3; no firm D call. TRBV5-3 is an ORF, and what it does is uncertain. The CDR3 runs to 13 residues. The germline V and J ends were trimmed by 3 bases and 2 bases, with 8 bases remaining between them. The CDR3 region has the DNA TGTGCCAGAAGCTGTGGAGGCAACTATGGCTACACCTTC. This gives the protein CARSCGGNYGYTF.

V and J are TRBV28 and TRBJ1-1; TRBD1 agrees at 8 bases. Germline assignment: CDR1 MDHEN and CDR2 SYDVKM. V lost 5 bases and J lost 1; bases outside the gene matches: 3. The length of the CDR3 is 14 residues. CDR3 residues: CASSRDRGNTEAFF. CDR3 DNA sequence: TGTGCCAGCAGTCGCGACAGGGGGAACACTGAAGCTTTCTTT.

This chain connects TRBV4-1 to TRBJ2-1, with 7 bases lining up with TRBD1. CDR3 size: 17 residues. The trim removed 0 bases at V and 4 bases at J, leaving 9 bases unmatched. Germline assignment: CDR1 MGHRA and CDR2 YSYEKL. For the CDR3, the DNA is TGCGCCAGCAGCCAAGATCTTAGGGGGCAACGGTACAATGAGCAGTTCTTC. This gives the protein CASSQDLRGQRYNEQFF.

The chain links TRBV19 to TRBJ2-7; TRBD1 matches 8 bases. Germline V lookup: CDR1 LNHDA, CDR2 SQIVND (reference sequence). J gave up 2 bases and V 5 bases, and 8 bases lay outside the gene matches. CDR3 length equals 15 residues. The CDR3 sequence is CASSPGTGSTYEQYF. CDR3 in DNA: TGTGCCAGTAGTCCAGGGACAGGTTCAACCTACGAGCAGTACTTC.

This chain joins TRBV28 and TRBJ1-1; D remains unclear. The CDR3 contains 11 residues. Trimming removed 3 bases from V and 7 bases from J, with 6 bases in between. CDR1 is MDHEN, CDR2 SYDVKM, per germline. Written as DNA, the CDR3 is TGTGCCAGCAGTTTGGAGGGTGAAGCTTTCTTT. Protein: CASSLEGEAFF.

The J gene is TRBJ2-1, the V gene TRBV9; 8 bases agree with TRBD2. V was clipped by 0 bases and J by 2 bases; unmatched bases: 7. This CDR3 is 17 amino acids long. Germline-derived CDR1 and CDR2 are SGDLS and YYNGEE. Here the CDR3 DNA reads TGTGCCAGCAGCGTAGTATCAAGCGGGGGTACCTACAATGAGCAGTTCTTC. Protein: CASSVVSSGGTYNEQFF.

The V and J genes are TRBV6-5 and TRBJ2-7, with D unresolved. Germline CDR1 is MNHEY and CDR2 is SVGAGI. Trimming cost V 7 bases and J 3 bases, with 16 bases left between them. This CDR3 contains 14 residues. The CDR3 DNA reads as TGTGCCAGCACCCCCCGGGCAGACTTCTACGAGCAGTACTTC. Translating gives CASTPRADFYEQYF.

This sequence joins TRBV28 and TRBJ1-6; 7 bases align to TRBD1. This CDR3 has 14 amino acids. V trimming: 6 bases; J trimming: 10 bases; junction bases outside the gene matches: 9. CDR1 is MDHEN and CDR2 is SYDVKM in the germline V gene. CDR3 sequence (DNA): TGTGCCAGCAGCCTTCGACAGGGACACTCACCCCTCCACTTT. Amino acids: CASSLRQGHSPLHF. Full variable domain (rest looked up from reference TRBV28 and TRBJ1-6): DVKVTQSSRYLVKRTGEKVFLECVQDMDHENMFWYRQDPGLGLRLIYFSYDVKMKEKGDIPEGYSVSREKKERFSLILESASTNQTSMYLCASSLRQGHSPLHFGNGTRLTVT.

This clone was detected only a few times. The chain employs TRBV29-1 and TRBJ1-2; TRBD1 matches at 7 bases. The CDR3 loop spans 11 amino acids. The germline gives CDR1 SQVTM, CDR2 ANQGSEA. J was trimmed by 6 bases and V by 7 bases; bases with no gene match: 5. The CDR3 DNA reads TGCAGCGACCGACAGGGCGATGGCTACACCTTC. The encoded protein is CSDRQGDGYTF.

This clone has a handful of counts. V is TRBV5-5 and J is TRBJ1-5; D uncertain. The CDR3 consists of 15 residues. The V gene's germline CDR1 is SGHKS and CDR2 YYEKEE (reference sequence). The germline V and J ends were trimmed by 1 base and 2 bases, with 10 bases remaining between them. The CDR3 sequence: CASSLTSNGNQPQHF. The CDR3 DNA follows: TGTGCCAGCAGCTTGACCAGCAACGGCAATCAGCCCCAGCATTTT.

This clone was counted a few times. The CDR3, as DNA: TGTGCCTGGAGTGCTGGACAGTCAAACACTGAAGCTTTCTTT. This translates into CAWSAGQSNTEAFF. V and J are TRBV30 and TRBJ1-1; tentative D call: TRBD1 (6 bases). This CDR3 contains 14 residues. The germline CDR1 and CDR2 sequences are GTSNPN and SVGIG (reference sequence). The V gene lost 1 base and the J gene lost 2 bases, with 11 bases spanning the gap.

The V call is TRBV28, the J call TRBJ2-5; D is undetermined. The better agreement between TRBJ2-7 and the DNA end casts doubt on the J call. The CDR3 is 13 residues long. Germline loops: CDR1 MDHEN, CDR2 SYDVKM. Here the CDR3 DNA reads TGTGCCAGCAGTTCCAAATACTCCTACGAGCAGTACTTC. This encodes CASSSKYSYEQYF.

The chain is built from TRBV7-9 and TRBJ2-3; D tentatively reads TRBD1 or TRBD2 (9 bases each). Deletions cut 4 bases from V and 5 bases from J, with 19 bases between. Germline V gene data show CDR1 as SEHNR and CDR2 as FQNEAQ (reference sequence). This CDR3 region has 16 residues. This chain's CDR3 is CASSSSGTGFGDTQYF. In DNA form, the CDR3 reads TGTGCCAGCAGCTCTAGCGGGACAGGGTTTGGAGATACGCAGTATTTT.

This chain's CDR3 is CASSAESAGELFF. The CDR3 region has the DNA TGTGCCAGCAGCGCGGAATCTGCCGGGGAGCTGTTTTTT. The rearrangement joins TRBV9 to TRBJ2-2; no definite D call. V was trimmed by 3 bases and J by 6 bases, leaving 9 bases between them. From germline, CDR1 is SGDLS and CDR2 YYNGEE. The length of the CDR3 is 13 residues.

This sequence joins TRBV28 and TRBJ2-7; 8 bases are a match to TRBD2. Losses at the gene ends were 3 bases for V and 0 bases for J; bases not matched to a gene: 7. This CDR3 has 16 residues. Germline V gene data show CDR1 as MDHEN and CDR2 as SYDVKM. CDR3 amino acids: CASSFGSGGYSYEQYF. In DNA, the CDR3 is TGTGCCAGCAGTTTCGGGAGCGGGGGATACTCCTACGAGCAGTACTTC.

The chain is built from TRBV4-2 and TRBJ2-1; 8 bases are a match to TRBD2. There are 19 residues in the CDR3. After removal of 1 base from V and 9 bases from J, the junction contained 20 bases not matched to a gene. CDR1 is LGHNA, CDR2 YNFKEQ, per germline. The CDR3 loop reads CASSQVFGVGRGGRGEQFF. CDR3 coding DNA: TGTGCCAGCAGCCAAGTCTTTGGAGTAGGTCGCGGGGGGCGGGGTGAGCAGTTCTTC.

Only one count was recorded for this clone. This chain uses TRBV6-5 with TRBJ1-2; D perhaps matches TRBD1 (5 bases). The CDR3 totals 13 residues. Germline V gives CDR1 MNHEY, CDR2 SVGAGI. The V end lost 6 bases, the J end lost 6 bases, and 14 bases lay between the germline ends. The DNA of the CDR3 is TGTGCCAGCAGGGACGCAGGGTATCATGGCTACACCTTC. Translation gives CASRDAGYHGYTF.